Below are 10 T cell receptor beta chains sequenced from a single sample in a study of blood T cells in healthy people across ages. Combining a sample-barcoded 5' primer with a J-beta primer mix, a second PCR ran for roughly 7 to 12 cycles. TCRdb fed the 5' RACE reads into MiXCR, producing one record per CDR3 protein. The table records 380,000 or so distinct CDR3 sequences, 45% to 65% of them present only once. The specimen sequenced was blood. The receptors derive from a man aged 60 to 69 in good health.

The gene calls are TRBV6-2 or TRBV6-3 and TRBJ2-1; D is uncertain. Germline lookup yields CDR1 MNHEY and CDR2 SVGEGT. Trimming pared 6 bases from V and 10 bases from J, leaving 10 bases between. This CDR3 is built from 11 residues. This chain's CDR3 is CASRNIYEQFF. The CDR3 nucleotides are TGTGCCAGCAGGAATATATACGAGCAGTTCTTC.

V is TRBV3-1 and J is TRBJ1-2; 7 positions match TRBD1. CDR1 and CDR2 from the germline V gene are LGHDT and YNNKEL (reference sequence). The J segment lost 8 bases and the V segment lost 1 base, leaving 7 bases of the junction unmatched. The CDR3 consists of 14 residues. As DNA, the CDR3 is TGTGCCAGCAGCCAAGGGGGACAGATGCCCGGCTACACCTTC. Translating gives CASSQGGQMPGYTF. Filled out from reference TRBV3-1 and TRBJ1-2, the complete variable domain reads DTAVSQTPKYLVTQMGNDKSIKCEQNLGHDTMYWYKQDSKKFLKIMFSYNNKELIINETVPNRFSPKSPDKAHLNLHINSLELGDSAVYFCASSQGGQMPGYTFGSGTRLTVV.

V gene TRBV6-2 or TRBV6-3 combines with J gene TRBJ2-5; perhaps D is TRBD1 or TRBD2 (6 bases each). The J call may not be correct, given that the DNA end is closer to TRBJ2-7. CDR3 length: 13 residues. CDR1 is MNHEY and CDR2 is SVGEGT in the germline V gene. In DNA form, the CDR3 reads TGTGCCAGCAGAAACGGGGGCGGCCACGAGCAGTACTTC. This sequence encodes CASRNGGGHEQYF.

The chain links TRBV11-2 to TRBJ1-1, with no clear D. The CDR3 sequence is 16 residues long. V was cut by 0 bases and J by 1 base, with 12 bases left in between. Germline CDR1 SGHAT, CDR2 FQNNGV. CDR3 bases: TGTGCCAGCAGCTTAGATGTCCTTATTGGGAACACTGAAGCTTTCTTT. It is translated as CASSLDVLIGNTEAFF.

This chain connects TRBV20-1 to TRBJ2-1; 10 bases fit TRBD2. CDR3 length: 16 amino acids. The germline V gene has CDR1 DFQATT and CDR2 SNEGSKA (reference sequence). Trimming took 1 base from V and 4 from J; bases not matched to a gene: 7. This CDR3 is CSARAAGGGGYNEQFF. As DNA, the CDR3 is TGCAGTGCTAGAGCAGCGGGAGGGGGAGGGTACAATGAGCAGTTCTTC.

In this sample, this clonotype turned up a few times. The chain has TRBV24-1 and TRBJ2-1, with TRBD2 identical over 10 bases. The CDR3 extends over 17 amino acids. Trimming took 4 bases from V and 9 from J; bases not matched to a gene: 14. From germline, CDR1 is KGHDR and CDR2 SFDVKD. CDR3 nucleotides: TGTGCCACCAGTGACCCGGCCACTAGCGGGAATACGGGTGAGCAGTTCTTC. Residues: CATSDPATSGNTGEQFF.

This clonotype was counted between two and nine times. The genes are TRBV2 and TRBJ2-5; D not certain. The germline V and J ends were trimmed by 4 bases and 11 bases, with 8 bases remaining between them. The length of the CDR3 is 10 residues. In germline, CDR1 is SNHLY, CDR2 FYNNEI. CDR3 nucleotides: TGTGCCAGCAGTGGAGGTGAGCAGTACTTC. The encoded protein is CASSGGEQYF.

This chain connects TRBV10-3 to TRBJ2-5; TRBD2 matches at 8 bases. The CDR3 consists of 14 residues. Trimming took 10 bases from V and 5 from J; bases not matched to a gene: 12. Per the germline V gene, CDR1 is ENHRY and CDR2 is SYGVKD. CDR3: CATRPNSGTETQYF. DNA for the CDR3: TGTGCCACACGACCGAATAGCGGGACGGAGACCCAGTACTTC.

The rearrangement uses TRBV6-2 or TRBV6-3 and TRBJ1-5; no reliable D call. Germline assignment: CDR1 MNHEY and CDR2 SVGEGT. V was cut by 5 bases and J by 0 bases, with 11 bases left in between. This CDR3 region has 15 residues. CDR3 sequence: CASSREDYSNQPQHF. CDR3 bases: TGTGCCAGCAGTAGGGAGGATTATAGCAATCAGCCCCAGCATTTT.

The chain couples TRBV12-3 or TRBV12-4 to TRBJ2-3, with unresolved D. Trimming shortened V by 4 bases and J by 6 bases, and 14 bases separated the two germline ends. This CDR3 contains 14 residues. The CDR3 nucleotides are TGTGCCAGCAGTTGGACGGCCGTCGGGGATACGCAGTATTTT. This sequence encodes CASSWTAVGDTQYF.